This T cell receptor (beta chain) was found in a study of blood T cell repertoires in COVID-19. Study-wide background: Samples of COVID-19 (acute and convalescent) were obtained from the United States, Italy and Spain. Sample material is recorded as cDNA or gDNA derived from T cells, B-cell-depleted T cells, or PBMCs.

Original methodology: From reference gene primer amplification, estimates of nucleated cell counts were derived. TCRdb's copy holds only in-frame clones and misses some; the assay was immunoSEQ multiplex PCR. The V and J calls and clone size were taken over from that table, and D and trimming were inferred from the DNA. Among more than 300,000 clones listed, roughly four fifths were seen once. CDR1 and CDR2 from the germline V gene are MNHEY and SMNVEV (reference sequence). This CDR3 is built from 15 residues. The V and J ends lost 0 bases and 5 bases respectively, with 11 bases between them. This clone has more than one count but fewer than ten. Recovered participants had two consecutive negative NP/OP PCR tests, healthcare professional clearance, or symptom resolution.

The origin of this receptor is a woman aged 45-60 years who had recovered from COVID-19. The chain has TRBV27 and TRBJ2-1; D ambiguous. Sequences were obtained from PBMCs or T cells enriched from blood (not recorded which). The CDR3 reads CASSLSHYGDNEQFF. CDR3 in DNA: TGTGCCAGCAGTTTATCCCACTACGGAGACAATGAGCAGTTCTTC.